This T cell receptor beta chain was sequenced in a study of T cell changes during pregnancy in multiple sclerosis (dated by TCRdb to the late 2010s). Notes on the research overall: Changes in the T cell repertoire over the course of pregnancy were examined in this study in women with multiple sclerosis.

The library was produced with the immunoSEQ multiplex PCR assay. What TCRdb holds here is the immuneACCESS table cut down to in-frame rearrangements. Part of the clones is not present; checked against another copy, under half of the missing clones reflect an unresolved V gene, and the others are unexplained. The sample table contains around 31,000 clones; only one count was recorded for approximately 88% of them. The ten biggest clones cover roughly 10% of the sample. The CDR3 starts with the cysteine, ends with the phenylalanine, and has 12 residues. Solely the CDR3 DNA is kept, with 36 bases framed from the first base. Via the germline V gene (reference sequence), CDR1 is SEHNR and CDR2 FQNEAQ. V lost 0 bases and J lost 6 bases; the stretch between them is 6 bases long. To note about this clone: This receptor's antigen is unknown. No qualities accompany the bases; no much larger clone lies one base away.

The material was CD8+ T cells from peripheral blood mononuclear cells, obtained in the first trimester of pregnancy. The clonotype was recovered from a female donor with multiple sclerosis, enrolled in a pregnancy study. The sequence is built from TRBV7-9 and TRBJ2-7; the D gene cannot be named for sure. The DNA reads as follows: TGTGCCAGCAGCTTAGCAGCTCTCGAGCAGTACTTC. It is translated as CASSLAALEQYF.